One and the same sample provided the 28 T cell receptor beta chains below, sequenced in a study of T-cell reconstitution after alpha-beta-depleted transplantation in children. During its preparation, the TCRbeta library received unique molecular identifiers. TCRdb re-analysed the PCR reads in MiXCR, keeping a single row per CDR3 protein. Of about 610,000 distinct CDR3 sequences listed, about 11% are singletons. The sequencing here drew on PBMCs from the stem cell graft donor, taken from the stem cell graft. The source of these receptors is a human donor who donated a stem cell graft to a child with acute myeloid leukemia.

This clonotype has at least ten counts. A junction boundary mismatches the germline segment, possibly from a read error. V and J are TRBV7-7 and TRBJ2-3, with 9 bases aligning to TRBD2. There are 15 residues in the CDR3. Germline CDR1 is SSHAT and CDR2 is FNYEAQ (reference sequence). In DNA, the CDR3 is TGTGCTAGCAGCCCCGGACTAGCGAGCACAGATACGCAGTATTTT. The encoded protein is CASSPGLASTDTQYF.

This clonotype was seen a few times. The V call is TRBV7-9, the J call TRBJ2-1; D is uncertain. Germline V gene lookup returns CDR1 SEHNR and CDR2 FQNEAQ (reference sequence). Trimming cost V 5 bases and J 8 bases, with 10 bases left between them. The CDR3 extends over 12 amino acids. Here the CDR3 reads CASSLRSDEQFF. The DNA of the CDR3 is TGTGCCAGCAGCCTTCGATCCGATGAGCAGTTCTTC.

The sample holds many counts of this clonotype. V gene TRBV29-1 combines with J gene TRBJ2-1, with 10 nucleotides matching TRBD2. Germline V gene data show CDR1 as SQVTM and CDR2 as ANQGSEA. V dropped 2 bases and J dropped 4; count of bases not matched to a gene: 11. The CDR3 is made up of 17 amino acids. The CDR3 nucleotides are TGCAGCGTTGAACTACTAGCGGGAAGAGTAACATACAATGAGCAGTTCTTC. Translation: CSVELLAGRVTYNEQFF.

This clonotype was detected ten times or more. The chain is built from TRBV7-2 and TRBJ2-2; D call uncertain. The length of the CDR3 is 15 residues. V dropped 1 base and J dropped 4 bases, with 10 bases sitting between them. Looked up from germline, CDR1 is SGHTA and CDR2 is FQGNSA. The CDR3 loop is CASSLVSTVTGELFF. The DNA of the CDR3 is TGTGCCAGCAGCTTAGTATCGACGGTCACCGGGGAGCTGTTTTTT. The whole variable domain, remainder taken from reference TRBV7-2 and TRBJ2-2, is GAGVSQSPSNKVTEKGKDVELRCDPISGHTALYWYRQSLGQGLEFLIYFQGNSAPDKSGLPSDRFSAERTGGSVSTLTIQRTQQEDSAVYLCASSLVSTVTGELFFGEGSRLTVL.

This clonotype turned up a few times. The rearrangement links TRBV6-2 or TRBV6-3 to TRBJ2-1, with a possible D match to TRBD1 (6 bases). The germline V and J ends were trimmed by 2 bases and 0 bases, with 14 bases remaining between them. This CDR3 has 17 residues. Germline values: CDR1 MNHEY, CDR2 SVGEGT. The CDR3: CASSYPLWDTSYNEQFF. CDR3 DNA sequence: TGTGCCAGCAGTTACCCCTTGTGGGACACCTCCTACAATGAGCAGTTCTTC.

This clonotype was seen a handful of times. The chain recombines TRBV7-9 with TRBJ2-7, with 8 bases aligning to TRBD2. Losses at the gene ends were 5 bases for V and 6 bases for J; bases not matched to a gene: 9. Germline-derived CDR1 and CDR2 are SEHNR and FQNEAQ (reference sequence). The CDR3 length is 14 residues. The CDR3 sequence: CASSPRSGGGEQYF. CDR3 DNA: TGTGCCAGCAGCCCCCGGTCGGGAGGGGGCGAGCAGTACTTC.

V usage is TRBV3-1 and J usage is TRBJ2-5; the match to TRBD2 covers 12 bases. The junction had 0 bases not matched to a gene; V was cut back by 4 bases and J by 0 bases. The CDR3 totals 15 residues. CDR1 is LGHDT, CDR2 YNNKEL, per germline (reference sequence). The CDR3 DNA reads TGTGCCAGCAGCCGACTAGCGGGGGACCAAGAGACCCAGTACTTC. Translation gives CASSRLAGDQETQYF.

The gene calls are TRBV7-3 and TRBJ2-3, with 7 bases that match TRBD2. The CDR3 sequence is 13 residues long. Germline V gene lookup returns CDR1 SGHTA and CDR2 FQGTGA. V lost 4 bases to trimming and J lost 6 bases; unmatched junction nucleotides: 4. DNA for the CDR3: TGTGCCAGCAGCTCCACTAGCGAGGATACGCAGTATTTT. The encoded protein is CASSSTSEDTQYF.

The genes are TRBV6-5 and TRBJ2-3; D might be TRBD1 or TRBD2, each matching 5 bases. From germline, CDR1 is MNHEY and CDR2 SVGAGI. CDR3 length: 14 residues. V dropped 2 bases and J dropped 2 bases, with 8 bases sitting between them. DNA of the CDR3: TGTGCCAGCAGTTACAGGGACCTCACAGATACGCAGTATTTT. It codes for CASSYRDLTDTQYF.

The rearrangement links TRBV20-1 to TRBJ2-7, with no clear D. Germline V gene data show CDR1 as DFQATT and CDR2 as SNEGSKA (reference sequence). This CDR3 spans 13 amino acids. Trimming took off 1 base at V and 4 bases at J, with 11 bases between the two ends. The CDR3 DNA reads as TGCAGTGCTAGAGTGGTTGGGAAATACGAGCAGTACTTC. Its translation: CSARVVGKYEQYF.

This rearrangement joins TRBV24-1 to TRBJ1-2, with TRBD1 matching 8 bases. CDR3 length: 17 residues. V lost 2 bases and J lost 5; bases outside the gene matches: 12. Germline V lookup: CDR1 KGHDR, CDR2 SFDVKD. This CDR3 reads CATSDSQPGTGVYGYTF. CDR3 DNA: TGTGCCACCAGTGATTCCCAGCCGGGGACAGGAGTTTATGGCTACACCTTC.

A few counts support this clonotype. The rearrangement uses TRBV3-1 and TRBJ1-2; maybe TRBD1 (5 bases). Trimming shortened V by 1 base and J by 8 bases, and 17 bases separated the two germline ends. This CDR3 comprises 15 residues. Germline values: CDR1 LGHDT, CDR2 YNNKEL (reference sequence). CDR3 DNA: TGTGCCAGCAGCCAAGGGGCAGGGAAGGCCTACGGCTACACCTTC. The encoded protein is CASSQGAGKAYGYTF.

Notes on this clonotype: Because the CDR3 is missing its conserved closing phenylalanine or tryptophan, this is likely a read error. The rearrangement links TRBV28 to TRBJ2-1, with 12 bases identical to TRBD2. J gave up 8 bases and V 1 base, and 6 bases lay outside the gene matches. The CDR3 has 16 residues. Germline V CDR1 and CDR2: MDHEN, SYDVKM. CDR3 loop: CASSLSTSGSRHEQFS. Here the CDR3 DNA reads TGTGCCAGCAGTTTATCGACTAGCGGGAGTAGGCATGAGCAGTTCTCC.

This clonotype was counted between two and nine times. This chain uses TRBV4-3 with TRBJ2-7, with D perhaps TRBD2 (5 bases). V was clipped by 0 bases and J by 12 bases, with 12 bases between them. Germline CDR1 is LGHNA and CDR2 is YSLEER. This CDR3 contains 12 residues. CDR3 amino acids: CASSQEEDCMYF. Here the CDR3 DNA reads TGCGCCAGCAGCCAAGAAGAGGACTGTATGTACTTC.

The chain couples TRBV6-2 or TRBV6-3 to TRBJ2-1; the D gene is possibly TRBD2 (6 bases). Trimming pared 5 bases from V and 1 base from J, leaving 15 bases between. Germline CDR1 reads MNHEY; CDR2 reads SVGEGT. The CDR3 is made up of 16 amino acids. The CDR3 DNA sequence: TGTGCCAGCAGTACCCGGGAGACCCCTTCCTACAATGAGCAGTTCTTC. Amino acids: CASSTRETPSYNEQFF.

In its sample, this clonotype was seen many times. The chain couples TRBV3-1 to TRBJ1-2; TRBD1 agrees at 8 bases. This CDR3 comprises 14 residues. Germline V lookup: CDR1 LGHDT, CDR2 YNNKEL (reference sequence). After removal of 2 bases from V and 6 bases from J, the junction contained 5 bases not matched to a gene. The CDR3 reads CASSQTTGDDGYTF. Written as DNA, the CDR3 is TGTGCCAGCAGCCAAACGACAGGGGATGATGGCTACACCTTC.

This clonotype was counted at least ten times. V gene TRBV29-1 combines with J gene TRBJ1-2; D possibly corresponds to TRBD1 (6 bases). The V and J ends lost 3 bases and 5 bases respectively, with 16 bases between them. The germline gives CDR1 SQVTM, CDR2 ANQGSEA. The CDR3 is 14 amino acids. The CDR3 DNA follows: TGCAGCGTTGAGGGGGCCGCCGGAGCTTATGGCTACACCTTC. It yields the protein CSVEGAAGAYGYTF.

At least ten counts were recorded for this clonotype. The V gene is TRBV28, the J gene TRBJ2-5; 9 bases line up with TRBD1. J lost 2 bases, V lost 5 bases, and 6 bases had no gene match. The CDR3 has 15 amino acids. CDR1 is MDHEN and CDR2 is SYDVKM in the germline V gene. The CDR3 bases are TGTGCCAGCAGTCCGGGGGACAGGGCACAAGAGACCCAGTACTTC. This encodes CASSPGDRAQETQYF.

This clonotype occurred many times. This chain joins TRBV7-2 and TRBJ2-1; no reliable D call. There are 11 residues in the CDR3. CDR1 and CDR2 (germline): SGHTA, FQGNSA. V lost 6 bases to trimming and J lost 9 bases, with 9 bases between them. The CDR3 region is CASRRRGEQFF. CDR3 DNA sequence: TGTGCCAGCAGACGAAGAGGTGAGCAGTTCTTC.

In this sample, this clonotype turned up many times. The chain employs TRBV20-1 and TRBJ2-1; D perhaps matches TRBD1 (6 bases). V shed 4 bases and J shed 0 bases, with 10 bases lying between them. Germline assignment: CDR1 DFQATT and CDR2 SNEGSKA (reference sequence). The CDR3 is made up of 14 amino acids. CDR3 residues: CSANQGSSYNEQFF. In nucleotides, the CDR3 is TGCAGTGCTAACCAGGGGAGCTCCTACAATGAGCAGTTCTTC.

Only a few counts were recorded for this clonotype. The J gene is TRBJ2-1, the V gene TRBV14; D is unclear. V gave up 6 bases and J gave up 5 bases, with 17 bases separating them. Germline V gives CDR1 SGHDN, CDR2 FVKESK. CDR3 length equals 15 residues. The CDR3 sequence is CASREKRIVNNEQFF. The CDR3 DNA reads TGTGCCAGCAGAGAGAAGCGAATAGTGAACAATGAGCAGTTCTTC.

V usage is TRBV21-1 and J usage is TRBJ2-5; the table's D gene call, TRBD1, was not cross checked with the DNA. TRBV21-1 is tagged as a pseudogene. CDR3 length: 16 amino acids. The CDR3 sequence is CASNPQGQLYKETQYF. CDR3 nucleotide sequence: TGTGCCAGCAACCCGCAGGGACAACTATACAAAGAGACCCAGTACTTC.

This clonotype was recorded a few times. This chain connects TRBV20-1 to TRBJ2-3; 11 bases fit TRBD2. The CDR3 is 15 residues long. V was pared by 4 bases and J by 4 bases, with 7 bases of the junction left unmatched. The germline V gene encodes CDR1 DFQATT and CDR2 SNEGSKA (reference sequence). CDR3 sequence (DNA): TGCAGTGCTAACCCGGGACTAGCGGCTTCAGATACGCAGTATTTT. Its translation is CSANPGLAASDTQYF.

This clonotype was observed a handful of times. V is TRBV5-1 and J is TRBJ2-7; the D call may be TRBD1 or TRBD2 (5 bases each). Germline V gene lookup returns CDR1 SGHRS and CDR2 YFSETQ. Deletions cut 4 bases from V and 2 bases from J, with 31 bases between. This CDR3 spans 20 amino acids. The CDR3 DNA reads TGCGCCAGCAGCGTGTTCGGGACCACCAATGGCCTAGTCACCACCTACGAGCAGTACTTC. As protein: CASSVFGTTNGLVTTYEQYF. Full variable domain (missing parts from reference TRBV5-1 and TRBJ2-7): KAGVTQTPRYLIKTRGQQVTLSCSPISGHRSVSWYQQTPGQGLQFLFEYFSETQRNKGNFPGRFSGRQFSNSRSEMNVSTLELGDSALYLCASSVFGTTNGLVTTYEQYFGPGTRLTVT.

This clonotype has just a few counts. The chain couples TRBV7-2 to TRBJ1-5; D gene unclear. V was shortened by 5 bases and J by 0 bases, with 11 bases between the two germline ends. Germline CDR1 SGHTA, CDR2 FQGNSA. CDR3 length: 15 residues. The CDR3 DNA is TGTGCCAGCAGCCAAACACGGGTTAGCAATCAGCCCCAGCATTTT. This codes for CASSQTRVSNQPQHF. Together with reference TRBV7-2 and TRBJ1-5, the CDR3 gives the full variable domain: GAGVSQSPSNKVTEKGKDVELRCDPISGHTALYWYRQSLGQGLEFLIYFQGNSAPDKSGLPSDRFSAERTGGSVSTLTIQRTQQEDSAVYLCASSQTRVSNQPQHFGDGTRLSIL.

The rearrangement uses TRBV7-2 and TRBJ1-4, with D hard to call. This CDR3 is built from 15 residues. Germline V gene sequence: CDR1 SGHTA, CDR2 FQGNSA. Trimming stripped 1 base from V and 0 bases from J, with 6 bases between. The CDR3 DNA reads TGTGCCAGCAGCTTAGGAGACACAACTAATGAAAAACTGTTTTTT. It translates to CASSLGDTTNEKLFF.

The chain recombines TRBV7-2 with TRBJ2-3; 8 bases agree with TRBD2. V was pared by 5 bases and J by 3 bases, with 7 bases of the junction left unmatched. Germline lookup yields CDR1 SGHTA and CDR2 FQGNSA. This CDR3 has 15 residues. CDR3: CASSRLATSTDTQYF. The DNA for the CDR3 is TGTGCCAGCAGCCGACTAGCGACCTCGACAGATACGCAGTATTTT. Full variable domain (outside the CDR3, taken from reference TRBV7-2 and TRBJ2-3): GAGVSQSPSNKVTEKGKDVELRCDPISGHTALYWYRQSLGQGLEFLIYFQGNSAPDKSGLPSDRFSAERTGGSVSTLTIQRTQQEDSAVYLCASSRLATSTDTQYFGPGTRLTVL.

This clonotype has at least ten counts. The chain couples TRBV5-1 to TRBJ2-3, with 7 bases that match TRBD2. The CDR3 consists of 16 residues. Germline V gives CDR1 SGHRS, CDR2 YFSETQ. The junction had 10 bases not matched to a gene; V was cut back by 1 base and J by 5 bases. The CDR3 DNA sequence: TGCGCCAGCAGCTTGCTCAGCGGGGATTTAATAGATACGCAGTATTTT. It yields the protein CASSLLSGDLIDTQYF.